A selection of T cell receptor beta chains follows, all from one sample in a study of CD8+ T cells in alopecia areata. Sequencing was performed with immunoSEQ multiplex PCR; in TCRdb, only in-frame clones are kept and a portion is missing. The data hold more than 150,000 clones, with approximately 49% observed a single time. This specimen was CD8+ T cells sorted from blood, taken around week 53, from a patient treated with tofacitinib. These receptors were taken from a human donor with alopecia areata. The CDR3 runs from the conserved cysteine through the conserved F or W. Each record gives: V gene, J gene, CDR3 protein.

TRBV19	TRBJ1-2	CASTNFQGYGYTF
TRBV9	TRBJ2-7	CASSVGGGAYEQYF
TRBV5-1	TRBJ1-1	CASSISGGDTEAFF
TRBV11-2	TRBJ2-7	CASSLDHGPDEQYF
TRBV2	TRBJ1-1	CASSSTGRGEAFF
TRBV29-1	TRBJ2-2	CSVLGIGTGATGELFF
TRBV7-9	TRBJ1-1	CATMTENTEAFF
TRBV6-4	TRBJ2-3	CASSDSRGADTQYF
TRBV19	TRBJ2-1	CASTEPGQTNEQFF
TRBV6-5	TRBJ2-5	CASRWTSSAETQYF
TRBV7-3	TRBJ2-1	CASSLTGRLAANNEQFF
TRBV7-8	TRBJ1-4	CASSLANNEKLFF
TRBV2	TRBJ1-5	CASSQMGQSNQPQHF
TRBV25-1	TRBJ1-6	CASNENVGDGNSPLHF
TRBV5-6	TRBJ2-7	CASSAGISEQYF
TRBV7-9	TRBJ2-1	CASSHSRGGDEQFF
TRBV7-6	TRBJ1-1	CASSLNRGSTEAFF